This TCR beta chain was observed in a study of neurological immune-mediated disorders. Study findings and constraints: HTLV-1-associated myelopathy had the most TCR clonal expansion, whereas multiple sclerosis had the least (lower than in healthy controls).

Template-switch 5'RACE cDNA synthesis added a 10-nucleotide unique molecular identifier. Over 190 million TCR-beta sequences from 15-18 subjects were obtained in each sequencing run. TCRdb used MiXCR to reprocess the 5' RACE reads, holding one entry per CDR3 protein. This table holds 65,000 to 75,000 distinct CDR3 sequences, about 5.2% found once. For this clonotype: The antigen is undetermined.

Germline-derived CDR1 and CDR2 are KGHSH and LQKENI. The length of the CDR3 is 13 residues. Trimming stripped 3 bases from V and 0 bases from J, with 5 bases between. PBMCs stored at -80 C, 2 million in total, were the source of the unsorted libraries. Sequencing used PBMCs. The rearrangement links TRBV18 to TRBJ1-1; no firm D call. The source of this sequence is a human donor with multiple sclerosis. The donor label of this sample is uncertain. CDR3 coding DNA: TGTGCCAGCTCACCTTCTCTGAACACTGAAGCTTTCTTT. Its protein product is CASSPSLNTEAFF.